These T cell receptor beta chains were read from a single sample in a study of OX40 agonist ivuxolimab in advanced cancers. Profiling relied on immunoSEQ multiplex PCR, and the TCRdb table lists in-frame clones only, not all of them. Of tens of thousands of clones listed, 85% to 95% were seen once; the top ten hold around 6.1%. Sequenced material: CD4+ or CD8+ T cells sorted from blood, taken in a trial of the OX40 agonist ivuxolimab. Every receptor here comes from an adult with an advanced solid tumor such as melanoma, head and neck, liver or kidney cancer. The CDR3 runs from the conserved cysteine through the conserved F or W. The order of the fields is V gene, J gene, D gene, clone size, CDR3 length, CDR3 protein, CDR3 DNA. The D gene is left open where the match is weak. Clone size is given for some rows only: seen once, a few or many times, or a class if the clone is expanded.

V: TRBV19; J: TRBJ2-7; D: TRBD2; size: .; length: 14; CDR3: CASSLAPGLNEQYF; DNA: TGTGCCAGTAGCCTAGCGCCGGGACTAAACGAGCAGTACTTC
V: TRBV27; J: TRBJ1-1; D: .; size: .; length: 13; CDR3: CASSLGGGTEAFF; DNA: TGTGCCAGCAGTTTAGGGGGGGGGACTGAAGCTTTCTTT
V: TRBV4-1; J: TRBJ2-1; D: .; size: .; length: 16; CDR3: CASSQLDSAPYNEQFF; DNA: TGCGCCAGCAGCCAACTTGACAGTGCCCCCTACAATGAGCAGTTCTTC
V: TRBV13; J: TRBJ2-1; D: TRBD1; size: .; length: 12; CDR3: CASSLRGLEQFF; DNA: TGTGCCAGCAGCTTGAGGGGGCTTGAGCAGTTCTTC
V: TRBV7-9; J: TRBJ2-2; D: .; size: .; length: 15; CDR3: CASSFLDPGTGELFF; DNA: TGTGCCAGCAGCTTCTTGGACCCCGGAACCGGGGAGCTGTTTTTT
V: TRBV25-1; J: TRBJ1-2; D: .; size: .; length: 14; CDR3: CASRGWGLDYGYTF; DNA: TGTGCCAGCAGGGGGTGGGGCTTAGACTATGGCTACACCTTC
V: TRBV6-5; J: TRBJ1-1; D: .; size: .; length: 15; CDR3: CASSWRVETGREAFF; DNA: TGTGCCAGCAGTTGGAGGGTAGAAACAGGGAGAGAAGCTTTCTTT
V: TRBV9; J: TRBJ2-3; D: TRBD2; size: .; length: 15; CDR3: CASSVSRGGSDTQYF; DNA: TGTGCCAGCAGCGTAAGTCGGGGGGGTTCAGATACGCAGTATTTT
V: TRBV27; J: TRBJ2-7; D: TRBD1; size: .; length: 14; CDR3: CASSPGTGNYEQYF; DNA: TGTGCCAGCAGTCCTGGGACAGGGAATTACGAGCAGTACTTC
V: TRBV7-9; J: TRBJ2-1; D: TRBD2; size: .; length: 16; CDR3: CASSPTGTSLDNEQFF; DNA: TGTGCCAGCAGTCCTACAGGGACTAGTTTAGACAATGAGCAGTTCTTC
V: TRBV4-3; J: TRBJ2-7; D: .; size: .; length: 13; CDR3: CASSQGIRNEQYF; DNA: TGCGCCAGCAGCCAAGGGATTAGGAACGAGCAGTACTTC
V: TRBV7-3; J: TRBJ2-1; D: .; size: .; length: 15; CDR3: CASSLDGSSYNEQFF; DNA: TGTGCCAGCAGCTTAGACGGGAGCTCCTACAATGAGCAGTTCTTC
V: TRBV9; J: TRBJ1-1; D: .; size: few; length: 14; CDR3: CASSVARGGTEAFF; DNA: TGTGCCAGCAGCGTAGCAAGGGGAGGCACTGAAGCTTTCTTT
V: TRBV13; J: TRBJ1-4; D: TRBD1; size: .; length: 14; CDR3: CASSLTGFNEKLFF; DNA: TGTGCCAGCAGCTTGACAGGGTTTAATGAAAAACTGTTTTTT
V: TRBV9; J: TRBJ2-7; D: TRBD1; size: .; length: 14; CDR3: CASSAGTGAFEQYF; DNA: TGTGCCAGCAGCGCCGGGACAGGGGCGTTCGAGCAGTACTTC
V: TRBV27; J: TRBJ2-7; D: .; size: .; length: 14; CDR3: CASSHAGLNYEQYF; DNA: TGTGCCAGCAGTCACGCAGGGCTCAACTACGAGCAGTACTTC
V: TRBV5-6; J: TRBJ1-5; D: TRBD1; size: once; length: 16; CDR3: CASSLGTGIYNQPQHF; DNA: TGTGCCAGCAGCCTCGGGACAGGGATCTACAATCAGCCCCAGCATTTT
V: TRBV13; J: TRBJ2-3; D: TRBD2; size: .; length: 15; CDR3: CASSLGAGVHDTQYF; DNA: TGTGCCAGCAGCTTAGGAGCGGGGGTCCACGATACGCAGTATTTT
V: TRBV13; J: TRBJ2-1; D: TRBD2; size: once; length: 16; CDR3: CASSLGTSGSYNEQFF; DNA: TGTGCCAGCAGCCTGGGGACTAGCGGCTCCTACAATGAGCAGTTCTTC
V: TRBV7-2; J: TRBJ1-1; D: TRBD1; size: .; length: 15; CDR3: CASSLDDREQTEAFF; DNA: TGTGCCAGCAGCTTGGATGACAGGGAACAGACTGAAGCTTTCTTT